The 3 T cell receptor beta chains reported below all come from one sample, sequenced in a study of cytomegalovirus exposure and HLA in healthy donors. The data were produced by immunoSEQ multiplex PCR, yet TCRdb's version contains in-frame clones alone and is incomplete. The sample holds 150,000 to 200,000 clones, approximately 80% seen once. Sequencing used PBMCs. The receptor source for this set is a young man in good health and CMV-seropositive.

The chain joins TRBV7-2 to TRBJ1-1, with 9 bases fitting TRBD1. The CDR3 is 13 amino acids. V was clipped by 3 bases and J by 9 bases; unmatched bases: 5. CDR1 and CDR2 (germline): SGHTA, FQGNSA. In DNA, the CDR3 is TGTGCCAGCAGCTTTAGACAGGGGGGCAAAGCTTTCTTT. The encoded protein is CASSFRQGGKAFF.

The rearrangement uses TRBV7-2 and TRBJ2-3; 8 nucleotides align to TRBD2. CDR3 length: 16 amino acids. V lost 5 bases, J lost 5 bases, and 12 bases stayed unmatched. Germline loops: CDR1 SGHTA, CDR2 FQGNSA. The CDR3 sequence: CASSPFAGGIGDTQYF. The DNA for the CDR3 is TGTGCCAGCAGCCCGTTTGCGGGAGGTATTGGAGATACGCAGTATTTT.

V is TRBV21-1 and J is TRBJ2-7; the table's TRBD1 call for D was not verified on the DNA. TRBV21-1 is described as a pseudogene. This CDR3 contains 13 residues. This CDR3 is CASSNGMTGEQYF. The CDR3 coding sequence is TGTGCCAGCAGCAATGGGATGACAGGCGAGCAGTACTTC.